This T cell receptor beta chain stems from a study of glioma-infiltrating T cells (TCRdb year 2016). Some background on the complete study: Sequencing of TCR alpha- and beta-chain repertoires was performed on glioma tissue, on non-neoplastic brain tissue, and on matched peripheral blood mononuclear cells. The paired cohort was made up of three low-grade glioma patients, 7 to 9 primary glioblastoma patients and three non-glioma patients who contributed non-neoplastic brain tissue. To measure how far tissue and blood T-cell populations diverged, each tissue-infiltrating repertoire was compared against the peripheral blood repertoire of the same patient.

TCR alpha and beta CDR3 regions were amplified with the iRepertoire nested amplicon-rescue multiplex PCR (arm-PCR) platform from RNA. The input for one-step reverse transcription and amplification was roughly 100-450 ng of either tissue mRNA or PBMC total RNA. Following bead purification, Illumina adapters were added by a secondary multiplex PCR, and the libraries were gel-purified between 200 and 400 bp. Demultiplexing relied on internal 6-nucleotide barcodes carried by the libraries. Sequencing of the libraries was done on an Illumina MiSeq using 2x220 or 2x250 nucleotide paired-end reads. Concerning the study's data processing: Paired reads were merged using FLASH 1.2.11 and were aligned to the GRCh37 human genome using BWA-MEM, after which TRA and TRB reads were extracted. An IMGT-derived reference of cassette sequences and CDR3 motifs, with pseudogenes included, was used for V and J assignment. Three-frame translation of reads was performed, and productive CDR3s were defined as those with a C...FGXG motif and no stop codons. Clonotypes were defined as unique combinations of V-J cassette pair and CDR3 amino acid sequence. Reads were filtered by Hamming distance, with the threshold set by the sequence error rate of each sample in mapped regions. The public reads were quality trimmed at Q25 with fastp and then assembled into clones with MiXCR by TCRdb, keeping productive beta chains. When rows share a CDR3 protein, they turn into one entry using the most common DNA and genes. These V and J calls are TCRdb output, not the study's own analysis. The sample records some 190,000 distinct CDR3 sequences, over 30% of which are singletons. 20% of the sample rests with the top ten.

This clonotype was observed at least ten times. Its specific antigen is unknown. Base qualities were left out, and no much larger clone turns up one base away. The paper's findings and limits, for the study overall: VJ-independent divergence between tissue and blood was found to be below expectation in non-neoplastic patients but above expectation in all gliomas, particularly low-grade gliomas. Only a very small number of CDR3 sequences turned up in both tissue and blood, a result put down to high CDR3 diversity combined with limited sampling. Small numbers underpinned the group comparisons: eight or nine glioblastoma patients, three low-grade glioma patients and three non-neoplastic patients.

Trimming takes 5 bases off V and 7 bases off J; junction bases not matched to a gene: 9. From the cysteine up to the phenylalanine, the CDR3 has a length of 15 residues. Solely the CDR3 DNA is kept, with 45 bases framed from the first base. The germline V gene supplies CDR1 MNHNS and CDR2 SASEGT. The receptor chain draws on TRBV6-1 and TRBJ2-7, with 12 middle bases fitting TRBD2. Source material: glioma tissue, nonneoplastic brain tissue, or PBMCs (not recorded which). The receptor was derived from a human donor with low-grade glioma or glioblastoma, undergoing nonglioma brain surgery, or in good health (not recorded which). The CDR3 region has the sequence CASSKLAGTSGEQYF. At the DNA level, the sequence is TGTGCCAGCAGTAAACTCGCCGGGACTAGCGGGGAGCAGTACTTC.